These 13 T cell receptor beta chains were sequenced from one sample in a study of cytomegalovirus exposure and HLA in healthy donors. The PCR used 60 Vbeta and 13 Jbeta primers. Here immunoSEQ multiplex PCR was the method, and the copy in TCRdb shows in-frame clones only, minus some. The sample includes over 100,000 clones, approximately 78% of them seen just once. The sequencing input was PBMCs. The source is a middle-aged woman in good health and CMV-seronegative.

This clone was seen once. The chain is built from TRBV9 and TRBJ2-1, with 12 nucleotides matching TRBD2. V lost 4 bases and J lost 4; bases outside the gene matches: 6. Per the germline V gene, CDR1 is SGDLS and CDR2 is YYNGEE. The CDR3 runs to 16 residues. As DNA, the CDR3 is TGTGCCAGCAGCACCCTAGCGGGAGGGCTTTACAATGAGCAGTTCTTC. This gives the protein CASSTLAGGLYNEQFF.

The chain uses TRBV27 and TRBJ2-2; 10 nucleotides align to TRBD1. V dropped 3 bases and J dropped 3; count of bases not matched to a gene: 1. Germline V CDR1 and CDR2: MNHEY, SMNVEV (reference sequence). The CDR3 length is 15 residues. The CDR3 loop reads CASSLDRGDTGELFF. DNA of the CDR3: TGTGCCAGCAGTTTGGACAGGGGGGACACCGGGGAGCTGTTTTTT.

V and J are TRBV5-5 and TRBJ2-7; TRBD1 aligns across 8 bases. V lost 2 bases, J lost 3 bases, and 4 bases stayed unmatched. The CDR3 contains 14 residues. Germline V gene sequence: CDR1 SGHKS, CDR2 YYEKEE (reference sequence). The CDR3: CASSFGQGDYEQYF. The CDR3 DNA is TGTGCCAGCAGCTTCGGACAGGGCGACTACGAGCAGTACTTC.

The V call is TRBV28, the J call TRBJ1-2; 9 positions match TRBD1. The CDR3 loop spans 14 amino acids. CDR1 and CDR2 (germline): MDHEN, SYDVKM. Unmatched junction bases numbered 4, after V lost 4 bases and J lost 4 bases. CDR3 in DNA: TGTGCCAGCAGTTACAGGGGGCAGGCCTATGGCTACACCTTC. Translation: CASSYRGQAYGYTF.

The CDR3 DNA is TGTGCCAGCAGCTCCCATGCGAGGACTGAAGCTTTCTTT. Translating it yields CASSSHARTEAFF. The chain has TRBV7-3 and TRBJ1-1; no definite D call. The CDR3 loop spans 13 amino acids. Trimming stripped 4 bases from V and 5 bases from J, with 11 bases between. The V gene's germline CDR1 is SGHTA and CDR2 FQGTGA.

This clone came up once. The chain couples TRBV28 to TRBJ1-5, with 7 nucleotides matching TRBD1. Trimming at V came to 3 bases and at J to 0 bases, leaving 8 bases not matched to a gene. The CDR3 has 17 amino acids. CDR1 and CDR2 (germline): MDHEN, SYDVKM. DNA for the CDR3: TGTGCCAGCAGTTTCGTCCCGGGACAGTATAGCAATCAGCCCCAGCATTTT. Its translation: CASSFVPGQYSNQPQHF.

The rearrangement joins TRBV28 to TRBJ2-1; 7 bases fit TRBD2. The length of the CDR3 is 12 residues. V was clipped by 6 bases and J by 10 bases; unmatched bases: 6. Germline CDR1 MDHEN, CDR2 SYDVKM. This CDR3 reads CASRVAGREQFF. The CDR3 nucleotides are TGTGCCAGCAGAGTAGCGGGTCGGGAGCAGTTCTTC.

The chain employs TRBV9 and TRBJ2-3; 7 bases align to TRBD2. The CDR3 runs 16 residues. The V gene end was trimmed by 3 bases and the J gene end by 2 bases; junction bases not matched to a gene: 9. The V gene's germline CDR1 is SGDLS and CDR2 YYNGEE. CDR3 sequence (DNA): TGTGCCAGCAGCGCGAACCAGCGGGAAGCCACAGATACGCAGTATTTT. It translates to CASSANQREATDTQYF.

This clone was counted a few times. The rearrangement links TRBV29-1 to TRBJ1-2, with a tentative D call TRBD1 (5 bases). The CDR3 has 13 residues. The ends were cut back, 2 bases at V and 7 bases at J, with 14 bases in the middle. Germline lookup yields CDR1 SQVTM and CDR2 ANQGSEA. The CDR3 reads CSVEYTGRTGYTF. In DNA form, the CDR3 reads TGCAGCGTTGAATATACAGGCCGAACTGGCTACACCTTC.

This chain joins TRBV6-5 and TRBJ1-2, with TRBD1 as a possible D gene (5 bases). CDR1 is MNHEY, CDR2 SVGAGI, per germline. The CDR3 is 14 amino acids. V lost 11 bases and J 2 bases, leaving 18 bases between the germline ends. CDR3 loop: CAVNSLTGNYGYTF. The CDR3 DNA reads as TGTGCCGTTAACTCCCTCACAGGAAACTATGGCTACACCTTC.

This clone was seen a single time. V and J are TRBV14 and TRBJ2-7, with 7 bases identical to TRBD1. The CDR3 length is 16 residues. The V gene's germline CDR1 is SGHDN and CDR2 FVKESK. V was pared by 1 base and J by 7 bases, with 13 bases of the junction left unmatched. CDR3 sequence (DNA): TGTGCCAGCAGCCAAGGCTTTTGGAGACAGGGTGAAGAGCAGTACTTC. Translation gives CASSQGFWRQGEEQYF.

Here the CDR3 reads CASSLQASGLRHNEQFF. DNA of the CDR3: TGTGCCAGCAGCTTGCAGGCTAGCGGGCTTCGTCACAATGAGCAGTTCTTC. The genes are TRBV7-9 and TRBJ2-1; 8 nucleotides align to TRBD2. Germline V gene data show CDR1 as SEHNR and CDR2 as FQNEAQ (reference sequence). Unmatched junction bases numbered 12, after V lost 3 bases and J lost 5 bases. The CDR3 loop spans 17 amino acids.

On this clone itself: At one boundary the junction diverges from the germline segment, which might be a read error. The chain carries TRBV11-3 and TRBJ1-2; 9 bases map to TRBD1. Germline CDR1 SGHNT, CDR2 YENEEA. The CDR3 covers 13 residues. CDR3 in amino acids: CVSSPDRGATYTF. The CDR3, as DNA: TGTGTCAGCAGCCCAGACAGGGGGGCGACCTACACCTTC.